The 18 T cell receptor beta chains below come from one sample, sequenced in a study of blood T cell repertoires in COVID-19. Here immunoSEQ multiplex PCR was the method, and the copy in TCRdb shows in-frame clones only, minus some. The sample records under 75,000 clones, roughly 76% being singletons. Sequencing was performed on peripheral blood. The receptors were sampled from a woman aged 80 or older with acute or convalescent COVID-19.

The gene calls are TRBV6-5 and TRBJ1-1; D is perhaps TRBD1 (5 bases). CDR3 size: 12 residues. Trimming took off 6 bases at V and 10 bases at J, with 15 bases between the two ends. CDR1 is MNHEY and CDR2 is SVGAGI in the germline V gene. The chain's CDR3 is CASSRSQGRAFF. The CDR3 DNA sequence: TGTGCCAGCAGCCGAAGTCAGGGTAGAGCTTTCTTT.

The chain is built from TRBV2 and TRBJ1-1, with a weak D call TRBD1 (6 bases). Per the germline V gene, CDR1 is SNHLY and CDR2 is FYNNEI. V lost 7 bases and J lost 5, with 14 bases in between. The CDR3 sequence is 13 residues long. CDR3 region: CASNADSETEAFF. The DNA of the CDR3 is TGTGCCAGCAATGCGGACAGTGAAACTGAAGCTTTCTTT.

This rearrangement joins TRBV24-1 to TRBJ1-2, with D hard to call. Germline loops: CDR1 KGHDR, CDR2 SFDVKD. The CDR3 contains 14 residues. Trimming removed 4 bases from V and 8 bases from J, with 16 bases in between. CDR3 sequence reads: CATSDRTRRGGYTF. The DNA for the CDR3 is TGTGCCACCAGTGACCGGACCAGGCGGGGAGGCTACACCTTC.

The chain has TRBV12-3 or TRBV12-4 and TRBJ1-2, with TRBD1 identical over 7 bases. The CDR3 covers 13 residues. With 5 bases clipped from V and 3 bases from J, the junction kept 3 bases outside the gene matches. CDR3 loop: CASSRDSDYGYTF. CDR3 nucleotide sequence: TGTGCCAGCAGTAGGGACAGCGACTATGGCTACACCTTC.

This clone was seen only a few times. The chain links TRBV27 to TRBJ1-5, with D maybe TRBD1 (6 bases). The CDR3 contains 15 residues. Per the germline V gene, CDR1 is MNHEY and CDR2 is SMNVEV (reference sequence). V was shortened by 5 bases and J by 5 bases, with 16 bases between the two germline ends. The CDR3 DNA reads as TGTGCCAGCAGTCCTCAGACAGGAGACTATCAGCCCCAGCATTTT. This translates into CASSPQTGDYQPQHF.

The table lists this clone with a few counts. The rearrangement links TRBV4-1 to TRBJ1-1; TRBD1 aligns across 7 bases. The germline gives CDR1 MGHRA, CDR2 YSYEKL. The CDR3 contains 15 residues. Trimming took 3 bases from V and 5 from J; bases not matched to a gene: 9. The CDR3 DNA follows: TGCGCCAGCAGCCACCCGGGACAGTGGGTTACTGAAGCTTTCTTT. It codes for CASSHPGQWVTEAFF.

The V gene is TRBV14, the J gene TRBJ2-1; TRBD2 agrees at 8 bases. Trimming removed 5 bases from V and 8 bases from J; junction bases left unmatched: 14. The CDR3 has 16 residues. Germline CDR1 is SGHDN and CDR2 is FVKESK. The CDR3 sequence is CASSSRTSRRGDEQFF. In DNA form, the CDR3 reads TGTGCCAGCAGCTCGAGGACTAGCAGGAGGGGTGATGAGCAGTTCTTC.

This rearrangement joins TRBV11-2 to TRBJ2-1, with 13 nucleotides matching TRBD2. V lost 1 base to trimming and J lost 7 bases; unmatched junction nucleotides: 7. Germline V gene data show CDR1 as SGHAT and CDR2 as FQNNGV. The CDR3 loop spans 17 amino acids. CDR3 sequence: CASSLGGGTSGKNEQFF. The CDR3 DNA follows: TGTGCCAGCAGCTTAGGGGGGGGGACTAGCGGGAAGAATGAGCAGTTCTTC.

The chain couples TRBV18 to TRBJ2-3; 10 bases line up with TRBD1. The CDR3 is 16 amino acids. CDR1 KGHSH and CDR2 LQKENI come from the germline V gene. The V gene end was trimmed by 3 bases and the J gene end by 3 bases; junction bases not matched to a gene: 6. The CDR3 protein is CASSPLGQGTTDTQYF. The CDR3 DNA follows: TGTGCCAGCTCACCCTTGGGACAGGGGACTACAGATACGCAGTATTTT.

Points on this clone: One end of the junction varies from germline; a read error may be responsible. The chain couples TRBV7-7 to TRBJ2-5; 7 bases match TRBD1. The CDR3 is 15 amino acids. Germline CDR1 is SSHAT and CDR2 is FNYEAQ (reference sequence). DNA of the CDR3: TGTGCTAGCAGCTTGGACGTGGACAGGCAAGAGACCCAGTACTTC. Its protein is CASSLDVDRQETQYF.

V and J are TRBV10-3 and TRBJ2-2, with 9 positions matching TRBD1. The V gene end was trimmed by 6 bases and the J gene end by 5 bases; junction bases not matched to a gene: 7. The CDR3 has 15 residues. Per the germline V gene, CDR1 is ENHRY and CDR2 is SYGVKD. The CDR3 nucleotides read TGTGCCATCAGCCTACAGGGGGCAGGGACCGGGGAGCTGTTTTTT. Amino acids: CAISLQGAGTGELFF.

This clone occurred once. J is TRBJ2-5 and V is TRBV28, with 12 bases aligning to TRBD1. The CDR3 is 16 residues long. The ends lost 5 bases at V and 5 bases at J; junction bases unmatched: 9. Per germline, CDR1 MDHEN and CDR2 SYDVKM. The CDR3 bases are TGTGCCAGCAGTATGAGGGGACAGGGGGCAGGTGAGACCCAGTACTTC. Translation gives CASSMRGQGAGETQYF.

The chain carries TRBV2 and TRBJ2-1, with D possibly being TRBD1 (6 bases). This CDR3 has 14 residues. CDR1 is SNHLY, CDR2 FYNNEI, per germline. V was shortened by 6 bases and J by 1 base, with 10 bases between the two germline ends. CDR3 residues: CASRADRSYNEQFF. CDR3 DNA sequence: TGTGCCAGCAGGGCCGACAGGTCCTACAATGAGCAGTTCTTC.

This clone was counted only a few times. The chain links TRBV4-3 to TRBJ1-2, with a tentative D call TRBD1 (6 bases). Deletions cut 0 bases from V and 4 bases from J, with 12 bases between. The CDR3 is made up of 15 amino acids. Germline CDR1 reads LGHNA; CDR2 reads YSLEER. The CDR3 loop reads CASSQDGTLRYGYTF. The CDR3 DNA follows: TGCGCCAGCAGCCAAGATGGGACACTTCGCTATGGCTACACCTTC.

This chain joins TRBV9 and TRBJ1-6, with D unclear. V lost 2 bases to trimming and J lost 10 bases, with 13 bases between them. The CDR3 is made up of 14 amino acids. CDR1 SGDLS and CDR2 YYNGEE come from the germline V gene. The CDR3 nucleotides are TGTGCCAGCAGCGTCGGTGTGGGAGCCTCACCCCTCCACTTT. Translating it yields CASSVGVGASPLHF.

The rearrangement joins TRBV6-6 to TRBJ1-6; TRBD1 agrees at 7 bases. Per germline, CDR1 MNHNY and CDR2 SVGAGI (reference sequence). With 8 bases clipped from V and 7 bases from J, the junction kept 11 bases outside the gene matches. CDR3 size: 15 residues. The CDR3 here is CASLREQGKNSPLHF. CDR3 coding DNA: TGTGCCAGCTTACGGGAACAGGGGAAGAATTCACCCCTCCACTTT.

This clone was detected only a few times. The chain combines TRBV24-1 with TRBJ1-4; 7 nucleotides agree with TRBD1. The ends lost 4 bases at V and 8 bases at J; junction bases unmatched: 3. Germline V lookup: CDR1 KGHDR, CDR2 SFDVKD. The CDR3 sequence is 13 residues long. CDR3 bases: TGTGCCACCAGTGAGACAGGGTACGAAAAACTGTTTTTT. As protein: CATSETGYEKLFF.

The rearrangement links TRBV18 to TRBJ2-6, with TRBD1 matching over 7 bases. The junction had 7 bases not matched to a gene; V was cut back by 0 bases and J by 2 bases. Germline V gene sequence: CDR1 KGHSH, CDR2 LQKENI. The CDR3 extends over 18 amino acids. Written as DNA, the CDR3 is TGTGCCAGCTCACCACCGGGCAGGGGGATCACTGGGGCCAACGTCCTGACTTTC. It translates to CASSPPGRGITGANVLTF.